Listed below are T cell receptor beta chains from one sample, sequenced in a study of CD8+ T cells in alopecia areata. Profiling relied on immunoSEQ multiplex PCR, and the TCRdb table lists in-frame clones only, not all of them. The sample holds roughly 190,000 clones, just under 65% seen once. Source: CD4+ T cells sorted from blood, taken around week 47, from a patient treated with tofacitinib. Source of these receptors: a human donor with alopecia areata. Both conserved end residues are part of each CDR3.

v_gene	CDR3aa
TRBV5-1	CASSHGQGNTEAFF
TRBV6-1	CASRLLRGTTDTQYF
TRBV6-6	CASTPTLRTGTEAFF
TRBV12-5	CASGSPLLNQPQHF
TRBV7-6	CASSFLPTGNNSPLHF
TRBV29-1	CSVGGLAGSYNEQFF
TRBV30	CAWSISTDTQYF
TRBV9	CASSVGTANYEQYF
TRBV15	CATSRVGQGYGYTF
TRBV7-9	CASSSTGPEAFF
TRBV2	CASSDRDTDTQYF
TRBV7-9	CASSLSVGQPQHF
TRBV5-6	CASSSQRGIGAFF